Listed below are T cell receptor beta chains from one sample, sequenced in a study of early T cells in non-severe SARS-CoV-2 infection. One entry per CDR3 protein, called by TCRdb with MiXCR from the 5' RACE reads. The profile shows about 100,000 distinct CDR3 sequences, about 13% of them singletons. Sequencing input: whole blood. All receptors derive from an adult who was a healthcare worker with PCR-confirmed SARS-CoV-2 infection or an uninfected control (not recorded which). Each CDR3 is given with its conserved first and last residue. A D gene is named only where the DNA matches it firmly. Where a row states a size, it is once, few, many or the class of an expanded clone; other rows omit it.

J gene: TRBJ2-2
clone size: -
V gene: TRBV11-2
D gene: TRBD2
CDR3 protein: CASSFRTRKNTGELFF
CDR3 DNA: TGTGCCAGCAGCTTCCGGACTAGGAAAAACACCGGGGAGCTGTTTTTT

J gene: TRBJ2-3
clone size: few
V gene: TRBV12-3/TRBV12-4
D gene: -
CDR3 protein: CATNSPWGAGDTQYF
CDR3 DNA: TGTGCCACCAACTCCCCTTGGGGGGCAGGAGATACGCAGTATTTT

J gene: TRBJ2-2
clone size: few
V gene: TRBV9
D gene: -
CDR3 protein: CASSVDQGRPGELFF
CDR3 DNA: TGTGCCAGCAGCGTAGATCAGGGGAGGCCCGGGGAGCTGTTTTTT

J gene: TRBJ2-7
clone size: many
V gene: TRBV12-3/TRBV12-4
D gene: TRBD1
CDR3 protein: CASTRDSTYEQYF
CDR3 DNA: TGTGCCAGCACCAGGGACAGCACCTACGAGCAGTACTTC

J gene: TRBJ1-2
clone size: -
V gene: TRBV2
D gene: -
CDR3 protein: CASSEPRSYGYTF
CDR3 DNA: TGTGCCAGCAGTGAGCCCAGGAGCTATGGCTACACCTTC

J gene: TRBJ2-3
clone size: many
V gene: TRBV9
D gene: TRBD2
CDR3 protein: CASSVGASGGADTQYF
CDR3 DNA: TGTGCCAGCAGCGTAGGGGCTAGCGGGGGGGCAGATACGCAGTATTTT

J gene: TRBJ1-2
clone size: few
V gene: TRBV6-5
D gene: TRBD1
CDR3 protein: CASRPRDRPNYGYTF
CDR3 DNA: TGTGCCAGCAGGCCGAGGGACAGACCTAACTATGGCTACACCTTC

J gene: TRBJ2-3
clone size: few
V gene: TRBV11-2
D gene: TRBD2
CDR3 protein: CASSPTRLAGADTQYF
CDR3 DNA: TGTGCCAGCAGCCCAACCAGACTAGCTGGGGCAGATACGCAGTATTTT

J gene: TRBJ1-1
clone size: few
V gene: TRBV3-1
D gene: -
CDR3 protein: CASSEMGGNTEAFF
CDR3 DNA: TGTGCCAGCAGTGAGATGGGGGGGAACACTGAAGCTTTCTTT

J gene: TRBJ2-1
clone size: -
V gene: TRBV29-1
D gene: -
CDR3 protein: CSVRGVGFHEQFF
CDR3 DNA: TGCAGCGTCCGCGGGGTGGGTTTCCATGAGCAGTTCTTC

J gene: TRBJ1-5
clone size: many
V gene: TRBV29-1
D gene: -
CDR3 protein: CSGRPSRAYPYGNQPQHF
CDR3 DNA: TGCAGCGGCCGCCCTTCGAGGGCCTATCCATATGGCAATCAGCCCCAGCATTTT

J gene: TRBJ2-6
clone size: -
V gene: TRBV6-1
D gene: TRBD1
CDR3 protein: CASRRQGARSNSGANVLTF
CDR3 DNA: TGTGCCAGCAGGAGACAGGGGGCGCGGAGTAACTCTGGGGCCAACGTCCTGACTTTC

J gene: TRBJ2-1
clone size: many
V gene: TRBV20-1
D gene: -
CDR3 protein: CSADGTADNEQFF
CDR3 DNA: TGCAGTGCTGATGGGACGGCTGATAATGAGCAGTTCTTC

J gene: TRBJ2-3
clone size: few
V gene: TRBV7-6
D gene: TRBD1
CDR3 protein: CASSFQGARDTQYF
CDR3 DNA: TGTGCCAGCAGCTTCCAGGGGGCTAGGGATACGCAGTATTTT

J gene: TRBJ2-7
clone size: -
V gene: TRBV20-1
D gene: TRBD2
CDR3 protein: CSTTLAGPSYEQYF
CDR3 DNA: TGCAGTACTACGCTAGCGGGTCCCTCCTACGAGCAGTACTTC

J gene: TRBJ2-1
clone size: -
V gene: TRBV5-6
D gene: -
CDR3 protein: CASSLSGPGEQFF
CDR3 DNA: TGTGCCAGCAGCTTGTCGGGACCAGGTGAGCAGTTCTTC

J gene: TRBJ1-1
clone size: few
V gene: TRBV12-3/TRBV12-4
D gene: TRBD1
CDR3 protein: CASRKTGWGNTEAFF
CDR3 DNA: TGTGCCAGCAGGAAGACAGGGTGGGGAAACACTGAAGCTTTCTTT

J gene: TRBJ2-2
clone size: many
V gene: TRBV6-6
D gene: TRBD2
CDR3 protein: CASSLRGLGWASGEIRNTGELFF
CDR3 DNA: TGTGCCAGCAGTTTGCGTGGGTTAGGTTGGGCTAGCGGGGAGATAAGGAACACCGGGGAGCTGTTTTTT

J gene: TRBJ2-3
clone size: many
V gene: TRBV12-3/TRBV12-4
D gene: TRBD2
CDR3 protein: CASSTSGVGDTQYF
CDR3 DNA: TGTGCCAGCAGTACAAGCGGGGTTGGTGATACGCAGTATTTT

J gene: TRBJ2-7
clone size: many
V gene: TRBV2
D gene: -
CDR3 protein: CASREPGQSSYEQYF
CDR3 DNA: TGTGCCAGCAGGGAACCGGGACAAAGCTCCTACGAGCAGTACTTC

J gene: TRBJ1-1
clone size: many
V gene: TRBV7-8
D gene: -
CDR3 protein: CASSQADRPNTEAFF
CDR3 DNA: TGTGCCAGCAGCCAAGCGGACAGACCGAACACTGAAGCTTTCTTT

J gene: TRBJ1-6
clone size: -
V gene: TRBV12-3/TRBV12-4
D gene: -
CDR3 protein: CASSFSLGSGSDSPLHF
CDR3 DNA: TGTGCCAGCAGTTTCTCATTGGGTAGCGGATCGGATTCACCCCTCCACTTT

J gene: TRBJ1-5
clone size: many
V gene: TRBV6-6
D gene: -
CDR3 protein: CASTQQGSNQPQHF
CDR3 DNA: TGTGCCAGCACCCAACAGGGTAGCAATCAGCCCCAGCATTTT

J gene: TRBJ1-5
clone size: many
V gene: TRBV20-1
D gene: TRBD1
CDR3 protein: CSGRQGNGNQPQHF
CDR3 DNA: TGCAGTGGACGACAGGGGAACGGCAATCAGCCCCAGCATTTT

J gene: TRBJ1-1
clone size: many
V gene: TRBV9
D gene: TRBD1
CDR3 protein: CASSVLGQRGAFF
CDR3 DNA: TGTGCCAGCAGCGTGTTGGGACAGAGGGGGGCTTTCTTT

J gene: TRBJ2-1
clone size: many
V gene: TRBV9
D gene: -
CDR3 protein: CASSPGLPWGEQFF
CDR3 DNA: TGTGCCAGCAGCCCGGGACTGCCCTGGGGTGAGCAGTTCTTC

J gene: TRBJ2-7
clone size: many
V gene: TRBV7-9
D gene: TRBD2
CDR3 protein: CASSLVLGLAGTYEQYF
CDR3 DNA: TGTGCCAGCAGCTTAGTTTTGGGGCTAGCGGGGACCTACGAGCAGTACTTC